This TCR beta chain was retrieved from a study of neurological immune-mediated disorders. Each sorted-subset library came from 1 million CD4+ or CD8+ T cells. cDNA was made by 5'RACE with 10-nucleotide random UMIs. From 15-18 subjects, over 190 million TCR-beta sequences were obtained in each sequencing run. TCRdb fed the 5' RACE reads into MiXCR, producing one record per CDR3 protein. The sample lists 30,000 to 35,000 distinct CDR3 sequences, under 30% seen once, with around 27% in the top ten. V was pared by 2 bases and J by 2 bases, with 7 bases between. The CDR3 extends over 15 amino acids. Study results and caveats: Multiple sclerosis, the disease with the least TCR clonal expansion, fell below healthy controls, whereas HTLV-1-associated myelopathy showed the most.

This clonotype was observed many times. The antigen is unknown. J is TRBJ2-6 and V is TRBV12-3 or TRBV12-4, with a weak D call TRBD1 (5 bases). The clonotype originates from a man aged 45-60 years with HTLV-1-associated myelopathy (HAM/TSP). Sequenced input: CD4+ T cells from blood. The CDR3 sequence is CASSLRGPGANVLTF. DNA for the CDR3: TGTGCCAGCAGTTTAAGGGGTCCTGGGGCCAACGTCCTGACTTTC.